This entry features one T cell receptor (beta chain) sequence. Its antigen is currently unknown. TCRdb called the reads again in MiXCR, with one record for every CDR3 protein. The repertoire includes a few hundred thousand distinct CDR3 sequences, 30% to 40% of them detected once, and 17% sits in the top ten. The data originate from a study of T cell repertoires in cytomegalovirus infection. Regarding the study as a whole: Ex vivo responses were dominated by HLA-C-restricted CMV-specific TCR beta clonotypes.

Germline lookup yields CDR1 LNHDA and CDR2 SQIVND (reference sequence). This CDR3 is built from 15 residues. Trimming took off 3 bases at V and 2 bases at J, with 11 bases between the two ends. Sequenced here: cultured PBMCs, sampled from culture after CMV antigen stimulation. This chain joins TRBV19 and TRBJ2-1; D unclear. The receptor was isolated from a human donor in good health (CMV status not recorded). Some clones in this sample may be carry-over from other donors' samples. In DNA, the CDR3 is TGTGCCAGTAGTATCCCCGGGCCCACCTACAATGAGCAGTTCTTC. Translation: CASSIPGPTYNEQFF.